This TCR beta chain was sequenced during a study of cytomegalovirus exposure and HLA in healthy donors. This PCR relied on a set of 60 Vbeta primers and 13 Jbeta primers. TCRdb's table, derived via immunoSEQ multiplex PCR, lists solely in-frame clones and lacks some. The data contain about 130,000 clones, 55% to 75% of them seen just once; the ten biggest clones take up approximately 2.9%. Germline V gene data show CDR1 as LNHDA and CDR2 as SQIVND (reference sequence). V was pared by 5 bases and J by 6 bases, with 8 bases of the junction left unmatched. The CDR3 spans 15 residues. The sample consisted of PBMCs. This TCR derives from a human donor in good health. The rearrangement links TRBV19 to TRBJ2-2; the match to TRBD1 covers 8 bases. The CDR3 nucleotides read TGTGCCAGTAGTCCCAGGGGGCGCTGGGCCGGGGAGCTGTTTTTT. Encoded protein: CASSPRGRWAGELFF. Using reference TRBV19 and TRBJ2-2 for the parts outside the CDR3, the full variable domain is DGGITQSPKYLFRKEGQNVTLSCEQNLNHDAMYWYRQDPGQGLRLIYYSQIVNDFQKGDIAEGYSVSREKKESFPLTVTSAQKNPTAFYLCASSPRGRWAGELFFGEGSRLTVL.